Shown below are 9 T cell receptor beta chains from a single sample sequenced in a study of technical replicates of blood from a few donors. Assay: immunoSEQ multiplex PCR; the TCRdb copy retains only in-frame clones and omits some. This table holds 80,000 to 95,000 clones, approximately 96% found once. Sequencing was performed on T cells isolated from PBMCs. The receptor set was obtained from a human donor in good health.

V gene TRBV7-6 combines with J gene TRBJ1-1; 10 positions match TRBD1. The V gene end was trimmed by 5 bases and the J gene end by 1 base; junction bases not matched to a gene: 4. This CDR3 region has 15 residues. Germline V CDR1 and CDR2: SGHVS, FNYEAQ. CDR3 DNA: TGTGCCAGCAGCACGAGGACAGGGGGGAACACTGAAGCTTTCTTT. It translates to CASSTRTGGNTEAFF. Drawing the rest from reference TRBV7-6 and TRBJ1-1, the complete variable domain is GAGVSQSPRYKVTKRGQDVALRCDPISGHVSLYWYRQALGQGPEFLTYFNYEAQQDKSGLPNDRFSAERPEGSISTLTIQRTEQRDSAMYRCASSTRTGGNTEAFFGQGTRLTVV.

This clone was counted a few times. This chain connects TRBV6-6 to TRBJ2-1, with 8 bases matching TRBD2. The CDR3 is 14 residues long. The V gene end was trimmed by 3 bases and the J gene end by 8 bases; junction bases not matched to a gene: 6. Germline V gene lookup returns CDR1 MNHNY and CDR2 SVGAGI (reference sequence). The CDR3, as DNA: TGTGCCAGCAGTTATGGGGCGGGGGGCGATGAGCAGTTCTTC. It is translated as CASSYGAGGDEQFF.

A single count supports this clone. The chain has TRBV6-6 and TRBJ2-5, with TRBD1 matching 11 bases. This CDR3 has 16 residues. J gave up 5 bases and V 5 bases, and 10 bases lay outside the gene matches. CDR1 is MNHNY and CDR2 is SVGAGI in the germline V gene (reference sequence). Here the CDR3 reads CASSAKGTGGRETQYF. The DNA of the CDR3 is TGTGCCAGCAGTGCAAAGGGGACAGGGGGGCGGGAGACCCAGTACTTC.

This rearrangement joins TRBV7-9 to TRBJ2-7, with a weak D call TRBD1 (5 bases). Germline CDR1 is SEHNR and CDR2 is FQNEAQ (reference sequence). CDR3 length: 17 amino acids. The V end was cut by 4 bases, the J end by 0 bases, with 19 bases between. The CDR3 sequence: CASSSTDKGKSSYEQYF. DNA for the CDR3: TGTGCCAGCAGCTCAACGGACAAGGGAAAGAGCTCCTACGAGCAGTACTTC.

This clone appeared a single time. The rearrangement joins TRBV28 to TRBJ1-3; possible D gene TRBD1, 5 bases. Germline CDR1 is MDHEN and CDR2 is SYDVKM. The CDR3 has 17 residues. Trimming shortened V by 2 bases and J by 3 bases, and 17 bases separated the two germline ends. The CDR3 is CASSLPTGSAFGNTIYF. In nucleotides, the CDR3 is TGTGCCAGCAGTTTACCTACAGGAAGTGCATTTGGAAACACCATATATTTT.

The chain uses TRBV7-3 and TRBJ1-1; D gene ambiguous. The CDR3 has 14 residues. Trimming took 0 bases from V and 6 from J, leaving 11 bases between them. Germline V gene data show CDR1 as SGHTA and CDR2 as FQGTGA. As DNA, the CDR3 is TGTGCCAGCAGCTTAACGGACTATGCGGCTGAAGCTTTCTTT. This codes for CASSLTDYAAEAFF.

The genes are TRBV5-5 and TRBJ1-1, with TRBD1 matching over 7 bases. Germline CDR1 is SGHKS and CDR2 is YYEKEE (reference sequence). V shed 4 bases and J 3 bases; nucleotides not matched to a gene: 6. There are 14 residues in the CDR3. The CDR3 here is CASSVIQGDTEAFF. For the CDR3, the DNA is TGTGCCAGCAGCGTGATCCAGGGGGACACTGAAGCTTTCTTT. Combining the CDR3 with reference TRBV5-5 and TRBJ1-1 gives the whole variable domain DAGVTQSPTHLIKTRGQQVTLRCSPISGHKSVSWYQQVLGQGPQFIFQYYEKEERGRGNFPDRFSARQFPNYSSELNVNALLLGDSALYLCASSVIQGDTEAFFGQGTRLTVV.

The chain couples TRBV7-2 to TRBJ2-1, with TRBD2 as a possible D gene (6 bases). V dropped 5 bases and J dropped 3 bases, with 14 bases sitting between them. This CDR3 has 15 residues. Looked up from germline, CDR1 is SGHTA and CDR2 is FQGNSA. The CDR3 DNA is TGTGCCAGCAGCAGAAGACAGACTAGCTACAATGAGCAGTTCTTC. Protein sequence: CASSRRQTSYNEQFF.

The chain has TRBV6-1 and TRBJ2-5, with D perhaps matching TRBD2 (6 bases). Trimming left V 5 bases short and J 5 bases short, with 9 bases between. The V gene's germline CDR1 is MNHNS and CDR2 SASEGT. CDR3 length equals 12 residues. CDR3 loop: CASSRGLETQYF. The CDR3 region has the DNA TGTGCCAGCAGTCGGGGGTTGGAGACCCAGTACTTC.